Listed below are T cell receptor beta chains from one sample, sequenced in a study of blood T cell repertoires in COVID-19. TCRdb keeps only in-frame clones here, not all; method: immunoSEQ multiplex PCR. The sample includes some 180,000 clones, roughly nine tenths seen only once; the top ten take 20% to 25%. The sequenced sample consisted of peripheral blood. All receptors derive from a man in his sixties with active or convalescent COVID-19. CDR3s include the opening cysteine and the closing phenylalanine or tryptophan. The D gene is left open where the match is weak. A clone size is listed for some rows: how often the clone was seen (once, few, many), or a class if it is expanded.

>.|TRBV25-1|.|TRBJ1-2
TGTGCCAGCAGTGGAGCAAACTATGGCTACACCTTC
CASSGANYGYTF
>.|TRBV5-1|.|TRBJ2-7
TGCGCCAGCAGCGACGGAGGGACCGGAGCCTACGAGCAGTACTTC
CASSDGGTGAYEQYF
>.|TRBV11-2|many|TRBJ1-1
TGTGCCAGCAGCTTCGGCGGGACTGAAGCTTTCTTT
CASSFGGTEAFF
>TRBD1|TRBV5-1|once|TRBJ2-3
TGCGCCAGCAGCCCTAGACAGGGGACAGATACGCAGTATTTT
CASSPRQGTDTQYF
>TRBD1|TRBV5-1|.|TRBJ1-2
TGCGCCAGCAGCCCGACAGGGCTTGATGGCTACACCTTC
CASSPTGLDGYTF
>TRBD1|TRBV10-3|.|TRBJ2-1
TGTGCCATTAGACGTATGACAGGGGGGTCCTACAATGAGCAGTTCTTC
CAIRRMTGGSYNEQFF
>.|TRBV5-1|.|TRBJ2-7
TGCGCCAGCAGCCCCTACCCCGTCGGGACCTACGAGCAGTACTTC
CASSPYPVGTYEQYF
>.|TRBV2|.|TRBJ1-5
TGTGCCAGCAGTGAAGCCACACAGGGTAGGGATCAGCCCCAGCATTTT
CASSEATQGRDQPQHF
>TRBD1|TRBV3-1/TRBV3-2|.|TRBJ1-2
TGTGCCAGCAGCCAATCGGACAGGGTCGGGAGTGCGGATGGCTACACCTTC
CASSQSDRVGSADGYTF
>TRBD2|TRBV7-9|.|TRBJ2-7
TGTGCCAGCAGCTTACGGACTAGCGGGGACTACGAGCAGTACTTC
CASSLRTSGDYEQYF
>.|TRBV7-9|few|TRBJ2-2
TGTGCCAGCAGCGGCCCCTTTGACACCGGGGAGCTGTTTTTT
CASSGPFDTGELFF
>.|TRBV5-1|.|TRBJ1-6
TGCGCCAGCAGGGAGAACCCCGGCGGGGCCTATAATTCACCCCTCCACTTT
CASRENPGGAYNSPLHF
>.|TRBV4-2|.|TRBJ2-1
TGTGCCAGCAGCCAAGACGGGGTTTCCTACAATGAGCAGTTCTTC
CASSQDGVSYNEQFF
>.|TRBV12-3/TRBV12-4|few|TRBJ1-2
TGTGCCAGCAGTTTTAATAACTATGGCTACACCTTC
CASSFNNYGYTF
>TRBD2|TRBV7-6|.|TRBJ2-7
TGTGCCAGCAGCTTAGCGGGAGGGCCCTACGAGCAGTACTTC
CASSLAGGPYEQYF
>.|TRBV29-1|.|TRBJ2-1
TGCAGCGTTGCGGCGGGGGCGCTCTACAATGAGCAGTTCTTC
CSVAAGALYNEQFF
>.|TRBV9|.|TRBJ1-3
TGTGCCAGCAGCGCAAACTCTGGAAACACCATATATTTT
CASSANSGNTIYF
>.|TRBV30|few|TRBJ1-5
TGTGCCTGGAGTCGCAGGGCCGGCAATCAGCCCCAGCATTTT
CAWSRRAGNQPQHF
>.|TRBV3-1/TRBV3-2|once|TRBJ1-2
TGTGCCAGCAGCGGGGCCTGGTCTAACTATGGCTACACCTTC
CASSGAWSNYGYTF
>.|TRBV6-2/TRBV6-3|.|TRBJ2-3
TGTGCCAGCAGTTACCGATGGGGCGGGAAGAAAAGAGCGCAGTATTTT
CASSYRWGGKKRAQYF
>TRBD1|TRBV5-1|.|TRBJ2-5
TGCGCCAGCAGCCAATGGACAGGGAGGGAGACCCAGTACTTC
CASSQWTGRETQYF
>.|TRBV27|.|TRBJ1-6
TGTGCCAGCAAGGAGATGAGCTCCTATAATTCACCCCTCCACTTT
CASKEMSSYNSPLHF
>.|TRBV19|few|TRBJ1-4
TGTGCCAGTAGCGACAGGATTAATGAAAAACTGTTTTTT
CASSDRINEKLFF
>.|TRBV5-1|.|TRBJ2-2
TGCGCCAGCAGCCTTACGAACACCGGGGAGCTGTTTTTT
CASSLTNTGELFF
>.|TRBV6-5|.|TRBJ2-3
TGTGCCAGCAAGGCTAGCGGCACAGATACGCAGTATTTT
CASKASGTDTQYF
>.|TRBV5-4|.|TRBJ1-2
TGTGCCAGCAGTTTACAGGAGAACTATGGCTACACCTTC
CASSLQENYGYTF
>TRBD1|TRBV2|.|TRBJ2-3
TGTGCCAGCAGTGCGGACAGGGGGAACACAGATACGCAGTATTTT
CASSADRGNTDTQYF
>TRBD2|TRBV2|.|TRBJ2-3
TGTGCCAGCAGTGAAGAAGCTGTAGAAACTAGCGGGGGGCGGCGGCGGTATACAAATACGCAGTATTTT
CASSEEAVETSGGRRRYTNTQYF